One and the same sample provided the 9 T cell receptor beta chains below, sequenced in a study of blood T cell repertoires in COVID-19. Generated by immunoSEQ multiplex PCR, the TCRdb table keeps only in-frame clones and is missing some. Of 250,000 to 350,000 clones in the sample, about 89% were seen once. The sequenced material came from peripheral blood. These receptors all stem from a woman aged 55-69 years with acute or convalescent COVID-19.

Concerning this clone: The identical CDR3 is also encoded by other nucleotide sequences in the sample. V is TRBV9 and J is TRBJ1-1; tentative D call: TRBD1 (5 bases). Germline CDR1 and CDR2: SGDLS and YYNGEE. V shed 2 bases and J shed 3 bases, with 8 bases lying between them. This CDR3 contains 13 residues. CDR3 nucleotides: TGTGCCAGCAGCGTCGGGGGGGACACTGAAGCTTTCTTT. This codes for CASSVGGDTEAFF.

The gene calls are TRBV5-4 and TRBJ1-1; the match to TRBD1 covers 7 bases. The ends lost 1 base at V and 6 bases at J; junction bases unmatched: 6. The CDR3 is 14 residues long. The germline V gene encodes CDR1 SGHNT and CDR2 YYREEE (reference sequence). The CDR3 region is CASSLIGQASEAFF. As DNA, the CDR3 is TGTGCCAGCAGCTTGATAGGACAGGCCTCTGAAGCTTTCTTT.

V usage is TRBV5-4 and J usage is TRBJ2-5; D might be TRBD2 (5 bases). Germline CDR1 is SGHNT and CDR2 is YYREEE (reference sequence). V was clipped by 4 bases and J by 5 bases, with 18 bases between them. This CDR3 spans 15 amino acids. Here the CDR3 DNA reads TGTGCCAGCAGCCCCCGATCCGGGGTTGGGGAGACCCAGTACTTC. Translated, it gives CASSPRSGVGETQYF.

The V gene is TRBV15, the J gene TRBJ2-7; no clear D. CDR1 and CDR2 (germline): LNHNV, YYDKDF (reference sequence). The CDR3 loop spans 16 amino acids. The germline V and J ends were trimmed by 0 bases and 0 bases, with 12 bases remaining between them. CDR3 sequence reads: CATSRDRGSSSYEQYF. The CDR3, as DNA: TGTGCCACCAGCAGAGATCGCGGATCGAGCTCCTACGAGCAGTACTTC.

The chain has TRBV25-1 and TRBJ1-3; D gene unclear. The CDR3 loop spans 16 amino acids. Trimming shortened V by 4 bases and J by 0 bases, and 13 bases separated the two germline ends. Germline V lookup: CDR1 MGHDK, CDR2 SYGVNS. The CDR3 here is CASSGSGSSSGNTIYF. CDR3 nucleotide sequence: TGTGCCAGCAGTGGTTCGGGGTCCAGCTCTGGAAACACCATATATTTT.

The chain recombines TRBV7-5 with TRBJ2-6; no check of the table's D call, TRBD1, against the DNA was made. TRBV7-5 is deemed a pseudogene. The CDR3 sequence is 20 residues long. The CDR3 nucleotides are TGTGCCAGAAGCCCAGTGGTGAGGGGGCGCGTCCGCTCTGGGGCCAACGTCCTGACTTTC. Translation gives CARSPVVRGRVRSGANVLTF.

This chain joins TRBV4-3 and TRBJ2-5; the D gene is possibly TRBD2 (5 bases). The V end lost 0 bases, the J end lost 2 bases, and 10 bases lay between the germline ends. From germline, CDR1 is LGHNA and CDR2 YSLEER. CDR3 size: 15 residues. The CDR3 DNA reads as TGCGCCAGCAGCCAAGATTTCCGGGGACAAGAGACCCAGTACTTC. Residues: CASSQDFRGQETQYF.

The J gene is TRBJ1-2, the V gene TRBV27, with TRBD1 as a possible D gene (5 bases). This CDR3 comprises 14 residues. V lost 5 bases and J 5 bases, leaving 15 bases between the germline ends. The germline V gene encodes CDR1 MNHEY and CDR2 SMNVEV (reference sequence). The CDR3 DNA follows: TGTGCCAGCAGTCCCGACAGCCCGAGTTATGGCTACACCTTC. It encodes CASSPDSPSYGYTF.

J is TRBJ1-5 and V is TRBV7-2; D gene unclear. The V end was cut by 5 bases, the J end by 0 bases, with 8 bases between. Germline V gives CDR1 SGHTA, CDR2 FQGNSA. CDR3 length: 14 residues. CDR3 in amino acids: CASSEVDSNQPQHF. Written as DNA, the CDR3 is TGTGCCAGCAGCGAAGTAGATAGCAATCAGCCCCAGCATTTT.